Sequencing of this TCR beta chain was carried out in a study of cytomegalovirus exposure and HLA in healthy donors. This clone was detected only once. V was clipped by 0 bases and J by 2 bases, with 5 bases between them. CDR1 and CDR2 from the germline V gene are SGHDT and YYEEEE. The CDR3 is 13 amino acids. Repertoires were generated with immunoSEQ multiplex PCR, while TCRdb's copy carries only in-frame clones and drops some. The sample has approximately 140,000 clones, around 88% seen once. The chain combines TRBV5-6 with TRBJ2-5; D is uncertain. This clonotype was sampled from a woman between 18 and 29 years old in good health and CMV-seropositive. Sequenced material: PBMCs. The CDR3, as DNA: TGTGCCAGCAGCTTGGACAGACAAGAGACCCAGTACTTC. It translates to CASSLDRQETQYF.